These 25 T cell receptor beta chains share one sample of origin, sequenced in a study of T-cell memory formation after mild COVID-19 (dated by TCRdb to the early 2020s). Library construction relied on 5' RACE. Sequenced using an Illumina NovaSeq 6000. TCRdb reprocessing: public reads trimmed at Q25 with fastp, clones called with MiXCR, in-frame beta chains kept. Rows merge per CDR3 protein into single entries with the most common DNA and genes. The sample yields around 250,000 distinct CDR3 sequences; approximately 15% were counted once. 2% to 2.5% of the sample comes from the top ten. Material: PBMCs or a T cell subset sorted from them (not recorded which). These receptors all come from an adult woman who had mild COVID-19 (a few samples of this study predate the infection). The sample titles of this study are shuffled in the database, so cell type and time point are left out; the donor was told from shared clones.

The J gene is TRBJ2-7, the V gene TRBV19, with 11 bases aligning to TRBD1. This CDR3 comprises 13 residues. V gave up 5 bases and J gave up 5 bases; unmatched junction bases: 2. CDR1 and CDR2 from the germline V gene are LNHDA and SQIVND (reference sequence). CDR3 loop: CASSWDRGDEQYF. The DNA for the CDR3 is TGTGCCAGTAGTTGGGACAGGGGGGACGAGCAGTACTTC.

The chain combines TRBV5-1 with TRBJ2-1; no firm D call. The CDR3 is 14 amino acids. The V end was cut by 1 base, the J end by 5 bases, with 10 bases between. Germline V CDR1 and CDR2: SGHRS, YFSETQ. The CDR3 reads CASSLPLLNNEQFF. The CDR3 coding sequence is TGCGCCAGCAGCTTGCCCCTACTTAACAATGAGCAGTTCTTC.

The rearrangement links TRBV29-1 to TRBJ2-7, with D unresolved. V was trimmed by 2 bases and J by 3 bases, leaving 5 bases between them. CDR3 length equals 11 residues. Germline lookup yields CDR1 SQVTM and CDR2 ANQGSEA. The CDR3 loop reads CSVEQFYEQYF. The CDR3 region has the DNA TGCAGCGTTGAACAGTTCTACGAGCAGTACTTC.

This clonotype has a handful of counts. J is TRBJ1-5 and V is TRBV20-1; unclear D gene. V lost 6 bases and J lost 11, with 11 bases in between. The CDR3 totals 10 residues. Per the germline V gene, CDR1 is DFQATT and CDR2 is SNEGSKA (reference sequence). The CDR3 DNA follows: TGCAGTGCCAGTCTTTTCTCCCAGCATTTT. Amino acid sequence: CSASLFSQHF.

There are a few counts of this clonotype. This chain uses TRBV11-2 with TRBJ2-1; no reliable D call. CDR1 is SGHAT and CDR2 is FQNNGV in the germline V gene. V gave up 5 bases and J gave up 3 bases, with 14 bases separating them. The CDR3 totals 15 residues. The CDR3 coding sequence is TGTGCCAGCAGCCCCCAGTATGACTTCTACAATGAGCAGTTCTTC. Translated: CASSPQYDFYNEQFF.

This chain links TRBV24-1 with TRBJ2-6; 8 positions agree with TRBD1. From germline, CDR1 is KGHDR and CDR2 SFDVKD. J was trimmed by 3 bases and V by 10 bases; bases with no gene match: 4. CDR3 length: 14 amino acids. CDR3 DNA: TGTGCCACTCAGGGGGCAGGTGGGGCCAACGTCCTGACTTTC. Translation: CATQGAGGANVLTF.

In this sample, this clonotype turned up a few times. The genes are TRBV6-1 and TRBJ2-4; the D call may be TRBD1 or TRBD2 (6 bases each). The CDR3 has 14 residues. Per germline, CDR1 MNHNS and CDR2 SASEGT. The V and J ends lost 6 bases and 2 bases respectively, with 11 bases between them. The CDR3 DNA is TGTGCCAGCAGCCAAGGGGGGTCCAAAAACATTCAGTACTTC. It specifies CASSQGGSKNIQYF.

The chain employs TRBV5-1 and TRBJ2-5, with D perhaps matching TRBD2 (5 bases). Trimming removed 0 bases from V and 4 bases from J, with 16 bases in between. The CDR3 has 16 residues. Germline loops: CDR1 SGHRS, CDR2 YFSETQ. CDR3 sequence: CASSLGGSGGGETQYF. CDR3 bases: TGCGCCAGCAGCTTGGGAGGTAGTGGAGGAGGAGAGACCCAGTACTTC.

The sample holds a few counts of this clonotype. V is TRBV5-4 and J is TRBJ1-2; TRBD1 aligns across 7 bases. The CDR3 contains 14 residues. Germline trimming cut 4 bases from V and 8 bases from J; bases unmatched to any gene: 11. Germline V CDR1 and CDR2: SGHNT, YYREEE (reference sequence). The CDR3 region is CASSPDRVRRGYTF. Written as DNA, the CDR3 is TGTGCCAGCAGCCCCGACAGGGTACGGAGGGGCTACACCTTC.

This chain links TRBV5-1 with TRBJ1-2; D unresolved. The CDR3 covers 15 residues. Trimming took off 0 bases at V and 4 bases at J, with 13 bases between the two ends. Germline V gene lookup returns CDR1 SGHRS and CDR2 YFSETQ. The CDR3 nucleotides are TGCGCCAGCAGCTTGGAAAAGGGTGGAGGCTATGGCTACACCTTC. It yields the protein CASSLEKGGGYGYTF.

The chain recombines TRBV12-3 or TRBV12-4 with TRBJ1-1, with D possibly TRBD1 on 5 matching bases. V lost 3 bases, J lost 1 base, and 12 bases lay in between. There are 15 residues in the CDR3. This chain's CDR3 is CASSFFGAGNTEAFF. CDR3 nucleotide sequence: TGTGCCAGCAGTTTTTTTGGGGCGGGGAACACTGAAGCTTTCTTT.

V usage is TRBV30 and J usage is TRBJ2-7; 7 bases fit TRBD1. CDR1 is GTSNPN and CDR2 is SVGIG in the germline V gene (reference sequence). With V trimmed by 1 base and J by 2 bases, 8 bases remained unmatched. CDR3 length: 15 residues. CDR3 DNA: TGTGCCTGGAGTGCACGATCTAGGGGGCCCTACGAGCAGTACTTC. Residues: CAWSARSRGPYEQYF.

This clonotype was detected only a few times. This chain connects TRBV30 to TRBJ1-6, with TRBD1 matching over 7 bases. V trimming: 2 bases; J trimming: 14 bases; junction bases outside the gene matches: 9. The CDR3 sequence is 13 residues long. Germline V gives CDR1 GTSNPN, CDR2 SVGIG (reference sequence). This CDR3 reads CAWSKGGPLALHF. CDR3 DNA: TGTGCCTGGAGTAAAGGGGGCCCTTTGGCCCTCCACTTT.

The chain employs TRBV29-1 and TRBJ2-7; either TRBD1 or TRBD2 may supply D (5 bases each). This CDR3 has 17 residues. Trimming cost V 5 bases and J 3 bases, with 26 bases left between them. Germline V lookup: CDR1 SQVTM, CDR2 ANQGSEA. CDR3 nucleotides: TGCAGCGTTTGCAAGTCCGGGGTCGGTCGACAGCTCTACGAGCAGTACTTC. It is translated as CSVCKSGVGRQLYEQYF.

This clonotype was seen a few times. This chain uses TRBV7-2 with TRBJ2-7; 8 bases match TRBD2. The V gene end was trimmed by 0 bases and the J gene end by 4 bases; junction bases not matched to a gene: 11. Germline lookup yields CDR1 SGHTA and CDR2 FQGNSA. The CDR3 covers 17 residues. CDR3 in amino acids: CASSLALRQRELYEQYF. In nucleotides, the CDR3 is TGTGCCAGCAGCTTAGCGCTACGGCAGCGGGAGCTTTACGAGCAGTACTTC.

J is TRBJ1-4 and V is TRBV6-5; 9 bases line up with TRBD1. This CDR3 comprises 13 residues. The V gene's germline CDR1 is MNHEY and CDR2 SVGAGI. V was pared by 6 bases and J by 6 bases, with 2 bases of the junction left unmatched. CDR3 nucleotides: TGTGCCAGCAGAGGACAGGGGTATGAAAAACTGTTTTTT. This encodes CASRGQGYEKLFF.

With regard to this clonotype: A read error may explain this, as a much larger clone is one base away. The gene calls are TRBV5-1 and TRBJ2-7, with 7 bases lining up with TRBD1. This CDR3 has 15 amino acids. Germline loops: CDR1 SGHRS, CDR2 YFSETQ. CDR3 sequence reads: CASSTIGTQGGELYF. The CDR3 nucleotides are TGCGCCAGCAGCACCATTGGGACCCAAGGGGGCGAGCTGTACTTC.

This clonotype was picked up a small number of times. This chain connects TRBV24-1 to TRBJ1-5, with D hard to call. V gave up 4 bases and J gave up 4 bases, with 16 bases separating them. Germline CDR1 is KGHDR and CDR2 is SFDVKD. The CDR3 runs 16 residues. CDR3 in amino acids: CATSDTDSVPNQPQHF. DNA of the CDR3: TGTGCCACCAGTGACACGGATTCTGTCCCGAATCAGCCCCAGCATTTT.

This clonotype has at least ten counts. CDR3: CASSFGQGGSNIQYF. Here the CDR3 DNA reads TGCGCCAGCAGCTTTGGACAGGGAGGCTCGAACATTCAGTACTTC. The rearrangement links TRBV5-1 to TRBJ2-4; 8 nucleotides align to TRBD1. The CDR3 is made up of 15 amino acids. V gave up 2 bases and J gave up 7 bases; unmatched junction bases: 8. Germline values: CDR1 SGHRS, CDR2 YFSETQ. The variable domain in full, completed from reference TRBV5-1 and TRBJ2-4, reads KAGVTQTPRYLIKTRGQQVTLSCSPISGHRSVSWYQQTPGQGLQFLFEYFSETQRNKGNFPGRFSGRQFSNSRSEMNVSTLELGDSALYLCASSFGQGGSNIQYFGAGTRLSVL.

The sample holds many counts of this clonotype. CDR3 loop: CASSVSYNEQFF. Here the CDR3 DNA reads TGTGCCAGCAGTGTCTCCTACAATGAGCAGTTCTTC. The chain is built from TRBV6-1 and TRBJ2-1; D gene unclear. The CDR3 has 12 residues. V lost 4 bases and J 0 bases, leaving 1 base between the germline ends. The germline CDR1 and CDR2 sequences are MNHNS and SASEGT.

The chain couples TRBV5-1 to TRBJ1-6; 7 bases line up with TRBD1. Trimming removed 0 bases from V and 10 bases from J; junction bases left unmatched: 4. Germline V gene lookup returns CDR1 SGHRS and CDR2 YFSETQ. This CDR3 comprises 14 residues. The CDR3 DNA follows: TGCGCCAGCAGCTTGGAAGGGGGCGAGTCACCCCTCCACTTT. Encoded protein: CASSLEGGESPLHF. Full variable domain (outside the CDR3, taken from reference TRBV5-1 and TRBJ1-6): KAGVTQTPRYLIKTRGQQVTLSCSPISGHRSVSWYQQTPGQGLQFLFEYFSETQRNKGNFPGRFSGRQFSNSRSEMNVSTLELGDSALYLCASSLEGGESPLHFGNGTRLTVT.

This clonotype occurred many times. This chain connects TRBV5-1 to TRBJ1-3, with D perhaps matching TRBD1 (5 bases). The germline V gene encodes CDR1 SGHRS and CDR2 YFSETQ. V dropped 0 bases and J dropped 4 bases, with 11 bases sitting between them. This CDR3 has 15 residues. The CDR3, as DNA: TGCGCCAGCAGCTTGGGCCAACGGACAGGAAACACCATATATTTT. This gives the protein CASSLGQRTGNTIYF.

J is TRBJ2-6 and V is TRBV19; the match to TRBD1 covers 12 bases. V was pared by 3 bases and J by 0 bases, with 3 bases of the junction left unmatched. CDR3 size: 18 residues. Germline CDR1 LNHDA, CDR2 SQIVND (reference sequence). CDR3 DNA: TGTGCCAGTAGTATGGGACAGGGGGCCCCCTCTGGGGCCAACGTCCTGACTTTC. Translation: CASSMGQGAPSGANVLTF.

The sample holds a few counts of this clonotype. This rearrangement joins TRBV30 to TRBJ2-7; possible D gene TRBD2, 5 bases. This CDR3 region has 15 residues. Germline values: CDR1 GTSNPN, CDR2 SVGIG (reference sequence). Trimming took 1 base from V and 1 from J, leaving 14 bases between them. The DNA for the CDR3 is TGTGCCTGGAGTGGGAGGAATTGGCGTTCCTACGAGCAGTACTTC. As protein: CAWSGRNWRSYEQYF.

This clonotype appeared a few times. The chain couples TRBV4-2 to TRBJ2-2; D is possibly TRBD1 or TRBD2 (6 bases each). The CDR3 consists of 16 residues. The V and J ends lost 3 bases and 7 bases respectively, with 18 bases between them. Germline CDR1 LGHNA, CDR2 YNFKEQ. CDR3 in DNA: TGTGCCAGCAGCCAGCCAAGGGGGGCTGAGGTCGGGGAGCTGTTTTTT. The encoded protein is CASSQPRGAEVGELFF.